A selection of T cell receptor beta chains follows, all from one sample in a study of blood T cell repertoires in COVID-19. Profiling relied on immunoSEQ multiplex PCR, and the TCRdb table lists in-frame clones only, not all of them. The repertoire consists of 120,000 or so clones, with 60% to 80% occurring once and the leading ten covering roughly 16%. Sequences were obtained from peripheral blood. Receptor source: a woman older than 75 with active or convalescent COVID-19. Both conserved end residues are part of each CDR3. D genes are given only for firm matches. Not every row has a clone size; where given, it reads once, few, many or a size class.

J gene | V gene | D gene | clone size | CDR3 protein | CDR3 DNA
TRBJ2-3 | TRBV7-8 | . | few | CASSPWRTSTDTQYF | TGTGCCAGCAGTCCCTGGCGGACTAGCACAGATACGCAGTATTTT
TRBJ1-1 | TRBV7-6 | . | . | CASSLAGKGTEAFF | TGTGCCAGCAGCTTAGCAGGGAAGGGGACTGAAGCTTTCTTT
TRBJ1-5 | TRBV24-1 | TRBD1 | . | CATSDQTGDHQPQHF | TGTGCCACCAGTGACCAAACAGGGGACCATCAGCCCCAGCATTTT
TRBJ1-2 | TRBV25-1 | . | . | CASSNTGFGYTF | TGTGCCAGCAGTAACACAGGGTTTGGCTACACCTTC
TRBJ2-5 | TRBV19 | . | . | CASSIGSGRVDQETQYF | TGTGCCAGTAGTATCGGCTCCGGTCGGGTGGACCAAGAGACCCAGTACTTC
TRBJ2-7 | TRBV18 | TRBD2 | few | CASSGRTSGSFRYEQYF | TGTGCCAGCTCGGGACGGACTAGCGGGAGTTTTAGGTACGAGCAGTACTTC
TRBJ2-3 | TRBV5-1 | . | . | CASSLYFDTQYF | TGCGCCAGCAGCTTGTATTTCGATACGCAGTATTTT
TRBJ2-1 | TRBV7-7 | . | . | CASSPGRGLRNEQFF | TGTGCCAGCAGCCCCGGCAGGGGCCTCCGGAATGAGCAGTTCTTC
TRBJ2-1 | TRBV14 | TRBD1 | . | CASSHRTGEENEQFF | TGTGCCAGCAGCCACAGGACAGGGGAGGAAAATGAGCAGTTCTTC
TRBJ1-1 | TRBV19 | TRBD1 | . | CASSPRWTGGIAGTEAFF | TGTGCCAGTAGTCCCAGGTGGACAGGGGGCATAGCGGGCACTGAAGCTTTCTTT
TRBJ2-7 | TRBV9 | TRBD2 | . | CASSVGLANYEQYF | TGTGCCAGCAGCGTCGGACTAGCGAACTACGAGCAGTACTTC
TRBJ2-1 | TRBV5-1 | TRBD1 | once | CASSPRTGEYHEQFF | TGCGCCAGCAGCCCCAGGACAGGGGAGTACCATGAGCAGTTCTTC
TRBJ2-2 | TRBV19 | TRBD2 | . | CASSPLAGPGELFF | TGTGCCAGTAGCCCCCTAGCGGGCCCCGGGGAGCTGTTTTTT
TRBJ2-3 | TRBV6-4 | . | . | CASSERRASRDTQYF | TGTGCCAGCAGTGAACGGCGGGCGAGTAGGGATACGCAGTATTTT
TRBJ1-1 | TRBV18 | . | once | CASSPQGFDTEAFF | TGTGCCAGCTCACCACAGGGGTTTGACACTGAAGCTTTCTTT
TRBJ2-7 | TRBV5-6 | TRBD2 | . | CASSLVGGSFYEQYF | TGTGCCAGCAGCTTGGTAGGCGGGAGTTTCTACGAGCAGTACTTC
TRBJ1-1 | TRBV7-3 | TRBD1 | . | CASSLSGGRGMNTEAFF | TGTGCCAGCAGCTTATCAGGGGGACGGGGAATGAACACTGAAGCTTTCTTT